This T cell receptor beta chain emerged from a study of T cell clonotyping in hematopoietic cell transplantation (dated by TCRdb to the early 2020s). About the full investigation: The study collected more than 120 blood samples from some 35 consecutive transplant recipients and their related donors. Recruitment of patients ran from 2015 to early 2017, and follow-up continued until September 2020 or until death. The paper's findings and limits, for the study overall: A decrease in recipient TCR diversity was observed after transplant, and a progressive increase in pathologically expanded clonotypes was seen from day 30 to day 180. The sample size was limited, and CD4 and CD8 repertoire contributions could not be separated because cells were not sorted. Broader posttransplant TCR repertoire diversity was predicted by donor and pretransplant recipient Inverse Simpson Index values. Overlap with donor repertoires was found for only a small fraction of recipient repertoires, with over 95% found to appear de novo at the given depth.

In the paper's terms, the time point label means: 180 days after allo-HCT. Recipient blood was collected about 28 days before transplant and at days 30, 100 and 180 after transplant. Using Nuclei Lysis Solution, genomic DNA was extracted from unfractionated peripheral blood mononuclear cells that were either fresh or cryopreserved. The immunoSEQ assay, a bias-controlled multiplex PCR with V- and J-specific primers, was used to amplify TCR beta CDR3 regions from genomic DNA. A second PCR step added a proprietary barcode and Illumina adapter sequences to the CDR3 amplicons. An Illumina MiSeq instrument was used to sequence the CDR3 libraries. The paper's processing steps were these. immunoSEQ Analyzer 3.0 was used for export and quality control, with R Bioconductor and Immunarch used for downstream analyses. Only productive rearrangements in the normalized downsampled data set went into calculating the repertoire metrics. Pathologically expanded clonotypes were defined as those larger than 5 templates in the normalized cohort. The Inverse Simpson Index served as the measure of repertoire diversity. The non-normalized data set was used for CMV-specificity analyses so that all clonotypes could be captured. TCRdb took this table from immuneACCESS and kept in-frame rearrangements with V and J called. Such tables lack part of the clones; where checked against another copy, unresolved V genes explain under half of the gap, and the rest is unexplained. V, J and clone size derive from that table, while D and trimming were established from the DNA sequence. The sample profile shows fewer than 15,000 clones; approximately 68% of them were found once. The ten largest clones add up to about 15% of the sample.

CDR1 and CDR2 were assigned from the germline V gene as MNHNS and SASEGT. The CDR3 runs 15 amino acids, cysteine and phenylalanine included. Only the CDR3 region is kept as DNA, spanning 45 bases read in frame from base 1. Trimming at the junction amounts to 4 bases on V and 2 bases on J, and the germline ends lie 12 bases apart. For this clone: Its specific antigen is unknown. No much larger clone is present one base from it, and per-base qualities are unavailable.

The receptor was isolated from a male patient aged 60 to 75 who had an allogeneic stem cell transplant from an unrelated donor, so the T cells may come from the graft donor. Some clones in this sample may be carry-over from other donors' samples. Specimen: peripheral blood mononuclear cells, collected 180 days after allogeneic stem cell transplant. The sequence joins TRBV6-1 to TRBJ1-5; the D gene remains uncertain. The nucleotides are TGTGCCAGCAGTGTAGGCCCCGGGGGCAATCAGCCCCAGCATTTT. It encodes CASSVGPGGNQPQHF.